This T cell receptor (beta chain) was identified in a study of control samples from healthy donors and cancer patients. V lost 4 bases to trimming and J lost 3 bases, with 16 bases between them. Germline CDR1 reads SGHRS; CDR2 reads YFSETQ. The CDR3 contains 15 residues. Sequenced by immunoSEQ multiplex PCR; TCRdb stores in-frame clones only, minus some. Among approximately 150,000 clones, roughly 94% were seen once, and the ten largest hold roughly 1.3%. The sequenced material came from blood. The receptor's source is a woman between 18 and 29 years old in good health. The J gene is TRBJ1-1, the V gene TRBV5-1; tentative D call: TRBD1 (5 bases). Here the CDR3 reads CASSRRYRSHTEAFF. Written as DNA, the CDR3 is TGCGCCAGCAGCCGGCGGTACAGGAGTCACACTGAAGCTTTCTTT.